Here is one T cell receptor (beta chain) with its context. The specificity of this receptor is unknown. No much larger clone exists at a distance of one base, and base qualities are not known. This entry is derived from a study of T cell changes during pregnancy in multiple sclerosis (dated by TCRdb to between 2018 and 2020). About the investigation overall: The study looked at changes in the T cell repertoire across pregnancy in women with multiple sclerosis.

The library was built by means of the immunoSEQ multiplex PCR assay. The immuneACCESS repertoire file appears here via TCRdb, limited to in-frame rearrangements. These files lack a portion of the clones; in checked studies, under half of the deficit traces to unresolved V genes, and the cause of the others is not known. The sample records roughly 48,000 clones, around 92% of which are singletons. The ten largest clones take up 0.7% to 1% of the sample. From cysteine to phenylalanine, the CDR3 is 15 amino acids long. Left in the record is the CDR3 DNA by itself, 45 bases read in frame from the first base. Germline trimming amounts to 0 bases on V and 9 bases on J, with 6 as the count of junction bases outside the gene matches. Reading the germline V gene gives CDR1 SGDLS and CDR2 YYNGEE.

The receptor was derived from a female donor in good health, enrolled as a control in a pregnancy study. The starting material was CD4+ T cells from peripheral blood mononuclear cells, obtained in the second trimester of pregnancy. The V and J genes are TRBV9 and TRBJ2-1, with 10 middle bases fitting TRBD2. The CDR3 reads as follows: CASSVEAGGVGEQFF. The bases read TGTGCCAGCAGCGTAGAAGCGGGAGGGGTAGGTGAGCAGTTCTTC.